This T cell receptor (beta chain) was found in a study of blood T cells in healthy people across ages. The use of a sample-barcoded 5' primer and a J-beta primer mix characterized a second PCR of roughly 6 to 11 cycles. Each cDNA molecule was tagged by a template-switch adaptor that had 12 random nucleotides. One entry per CDR3 protein, called by TCRdb with MiXCR from the 5' RACE reads. The repertoire holds over 1,500,000 distinct CDR3 sequences, with about 50% as singletons. The V end was cut by 1 base, the J end by 2 bases, with 20 bases between. The germline gives CDR1 LGHNA, CDR2 YNFKEQ. The length of the CDR3 is 18 residues. About this clonotype itself: Antigen unknown.

Overall study results and limits: Relative to aged donors, long-lived donors carried more naive CD4+ cells and displayed higher diversity.

The chain carries TRBV4-2 and TRBJ1-2, with a weak D call TRBD1 (5 bases). The source is a woman between 40 and 50 years old in good health. Source material: blood. As DNA, the CDR3 is TGTGCCAGCAGCCAAGGTTTCGTAAGGGGAGGAGGGAACTATGGCTACACCTTC. Translated: CASSQGFVRGGGNYGYTF.